What follows are 15 T cell receptor beta chains derived from one specimen sequenced in a study of CD8 T cells in ankylosing spondylitis. TCRdb fed the 5' RACE reads into MiXCR, producing one record per CDR3 protein. The sample contains roughly 200,000 distinct CDR3 sequences, over 10% of which appear only once. The sample taken for sequencing was blood, either unsorted or a sorted T cell fraction (not recorded which). Receptor source: a male donor with ankylosing spondylitis or in good health (not recorded which).

The V gene is TRBV23-1, the J gene TRBJ2-3; 11 positions agree with TRBD1. TRBV23-1 is treated as an ORF (open reading frame) with a function not yet certain. The V gene end was trimmed by 2 bases and the J gene end by 2 bases; junction bases not matched to a gene: 3. The CDR3 is 16 amino acids. CDR3 in amino acids: CASSQPGQGATDTQYF. CDR3 coding DNA: TGCGCCAGCAGTCAACCTGGACAGGGGGCCACAGATACGCAGTATTTT.

The table lists this clonotype with many counts. V is TRBV27 and J is TRBJ1-2, with D possibly matching TRBD1 (5 bases). From germline, CDR1 is MNHEY and CDR2 SMNVEV (reference sequence). This CDR3 has 13 residues. Trimming pared 7 bases from V and 8 bases from J, leaving 17 bases between. CDR3 nucleotide sequence: TGTGCCAGCAAAGAGGGTTTCAACAGGGGCTACACCTTC. It yields the protein CASKEGFNRGYTF.

This clonotype was seen only a few times. Germline is not matched at one junction end, which may reflect a read error. The V and J genes are TRBV5-1 and TRBJ2-7; TRBD1 is a possible D gene (5 bases). Germline-derived CDR1 and CDR2 are SGHRS and YFSETQ. The CDR3 consists of 15 residues. DNA of the CDR3: TGCGCCAGCAACTTGGGATGGCAGGGAACCTACGAGCAGTACTTC. Translating gives CASNLGWQGTYEQYF.

V and J are TRBV24-1 and TRBJ1-1; TRBD1 might be the D (5 bases). Germline CDR1 KGHDR, CDR2 SFDVKD. V was clipped by 0 bases and J by 0 bases, with 13 bases between them. The length of the CDR3 is 17 residues. CDR3 residues: CATSDLAVDSLNTEAFF. DNA for the CDR3: TGTGCCACCAGTGATTTGGCCGTTGACAGCTTGAACACTGAAGCTTTCTTT.

In this sample, this clonotype turned up a few times. This chain's CDR3 is CASSTRSETQYF. CDR3 DNA sequence: TGTGCCAGCAGCACCCGGTCGGAGACCCAGTACTTC. The V and J genes are TRBV7-8 and TRBJ2-5; D is unresolved. Trimming took 5 bases from V and 5 from J, leaving 9 bases between them. The CDR3 has 12 amino acids. Germline CDR1 is SGHVS and CDR2 is FQNEAQ.

This clonotype has a handful of counts. The chain combines TRBV5-1 with TRBJ2-7; tentatively, D is TRBD1 (5 bases). From germline, CDR1 is SGHRS and CDR2 YFSETQ. The V gene lost 7 bases and the J gene lost 2 bases, with 19 bases spanning the gap. CDR3 length: 15 amino acids. The CDR3 nucleotides read TGCGCCAGCCGACCAGACAGCGATGCGCCCTACGAGCAGTACTTC. The encoded protein is CASRPDSDAPYEQYF.

This clonotype has a handful of counts. The gene calls are TRBV5-1 and TRBJ2-7; D unresolved. CDR1 SGHRS and CDR2 YFSETQ come from the germline V gene. The CDR3 loop spans 14 amino acids. V shed 2 bases and J shed 0 bases, with 9 bases lying between them. The CDR3: CASSFRMSSYEQYF. The CDR3 DNA sequence: TGCGCCAGCAGCTTTCGGATGAGCTCCTACGAGCAGTACTTC.

The chain carries TRBV12-3 or TRBV12-4 and TRBJ2-1; 7 nucleotides match TRBD2. Losses at the gene ends were 7 bases for V and 7 bases for J; bases not matched to a gene: 1. The CDR3 sequence is 11 residues long. CDR3 sequence reads: CASTAGNEQFF. DNA for the CDR3: TGTGCCAGCACAGCGGGGAATGAGCAGTTCTTC.

This chain connects TRBV4-2 to TRBJ2-2; 8 bases line up with TRBD2. With V trimmed by 3 bases and J by 4 bases, 4 bases remained unmatched. Germline V gene sequence: CDR1 LGHNA, CDR2 YNFKEQ. This CDR3 has 15 residues. The CDR3 region has the DNA TGTGCCAGCAGCCAGGGACTAGTGGGCACCGGGGAGCTGTTTTTT. Amino acids: CASSQGLVGTGELFF.

This clonotype was picked up a small number of times. The chain recombines TRBV11-1 with TRBJ2-3; 13 nucleotides line up with TRBD2. Germline V gene sequence: CDR1 SGHAT, CDR2 FQDESV (reference sequence). V was pared by 0 bases and J by 5 bases, with 8 bases of the junction left unmatched. The CDR3 is 18 residues long. CDR3 coding DNA: TGTGCCAGCAGCTTAGCTTTCGGACTAGCGGGAGAAGGAGATACGCAGTATTTT. This gives the protein CASSLAFGLAGEGDTQYF.

The V and J genes are TRBV6-1 and TRBJ2-3, with 12 bases lining up with TRBD2. The germline CDR1 and CDR2 sequences are MNHNS and SASEGT. The V gene end was trimmed by 3 bases and the J gene end by 4 bases; junction bases not matched to a gene: 5. CDR3 length equals 16 residues. The CDR3 DNA follows: TGTGCCAGCAGTGACCTAGCGGGAGGGCCCGCAGATACGCAGTATTTT. Translated: CASSDLAGGPADTQYF.

The V and J genes are TRBV4-1 and TRBJ2-7, with 9 bases fitting TRBD2. Germline CDR1 MGHRA, CDR2 YSYEKL. This CDR3 is built from 18 residues. Unmatched junction bases numbered 16, after V lost 3 bases and J lost 4 bases. CDR3: CASSHPIPKIAGEYEQYF. The CDR3 nucleotides read TGCGCCAGCAGCCACCCGATCCCCAAAATAGCGGGAGAGTACGAGCAGTACTTC.

The chain has TRBV11-2 and TRBJ2-3; D is possibly TRBD2 (5 bases). The length of the CDR3 is 14 residues. Germline-derived CDR1 and CDR2 are SGHAT and FQNNGV. Trimming pared 1 base from V and 9 bases from J, leaving 14 bases between. In DNA form, the CDR3 reads TGTGCCAGCAGCTTAGCCTCACTCGGAGGCACGCAGTATTTT. It encodes CASSLASLGGTQYF.

The table lists this clonotype with a few counts. The chain has TRBV5-6 and TRBJ1-1, with D uncertain. The germline V gene has CDR1 SGHDT and CDR2 YYEEEE. The CDR3 contains 15 residues. Trimming removed 4 bases at V and 1 base at J, with 14 bases between. Here the CDR3 DNA reads TGTGCCAGCAGCCTCATTCCCGGACGGAACACTGAAGCTTTCTTT. Its protein product is CASSLIPGRNTEAFF.

The table lists this clonotype with many counts. The gene calls are TRBV6-5 and TRBJ2-3; tentative D call: TRBD2 (5 bases). Trimming removed 2 bases at V and 6 bases at J, with 12 bases between. Germline V CDR1 and CDR2: MNHEY, SVGAGI. There are 14 residues in the CDR3. The CDR3 loop is CASSYTDGGDTQYF. The CDR3 region has the DNA TGTGCCAGCAGTTACACGGATGGCGGGGATACGCAGTATTTT.